These T cell receptor beta chains were read from a single sample in a study of circulating tumor DNA in untreated peripheral T-cell lymphoma. The table came from immunoSEQ multiplex PCR; TCRdb's copy has only in-frame clones and leaves some out. The data contain thousands of clones, approximately 70% of them seen just once; the ten biggest clones take up over 45%. The source material was tumor tissue. These receptors all come from a human donor with peripheral T-cell lymphoma. Each CDR3 is given with its conserved first and last residue. Each record gives: V gene, J gene, clone size, D gene, CDR3 DNA, CDR3 protein. D genes are given only for firm matches. Expanded clones are given a class, and other clones once, few, many or no size at all.

V: TRBV5-1; J: TRBJ2-5; size: .; D: .; DNA: TGCGCCAGCAGCCCTACTGGGGGCGGGAGCATTGAGACCCAGTACTTC; CDR3: CASSPTGGGSIETQYF
V: TRBV19; J: TRBJ1-5; size: .; D: .; DNA: TGTGCCAGTAGTATCGTAAGGGTGAATCAGCTCCAGCATTTT; CDR3: CASSIVRVNQLQHF
V: TRBV23-1; J: TRBJ1-2; size: .; D: .; DNA: TGCGCCAGCAGCCAAGAGACCGGGGACAAGGGGAACTATGGCTACACCTTC; CDR3: CASSQETGDKGNYGYTF
V: TRBV6-8; J: TRBJ2-1; size: .; D: .; DNA: TGTGCCAGCAGTGTTGACGACGGGAATGAGCAGTTCTTC; CDR3: CASSVDDGNEQFF
V: TRBV18; J: TRBJ2-4; size: .; D: .; DNA: TGTGCCAGCTCACCAGACTTCGTAGCCAAAAACATTCAGTACTTC; CDR3: CASSPDFVAKNIQYF
V: TRBV28; J: TRBJ1-1; size: .; D: .; DNA: TGTGCCAGCAGTTTCCTCGACAGAAACACTGAAGCTTTCTTT; CDR3: CASSFLDRNTEAFF
V: TRBV28; J: TRBJ2-7; size: few; D: .; DNA: TGTGCCAGCAGTTCCAGCTCCTACGAGCAGTACTTC; CDR3: CASSSSSYEQYF
V: TRBV11-3; J: TRBJ2-3; size: .; D: TRBD2; DNA: TGTGCCAGCAGCCGCGGACTAGCGGGAGTCGTGGATACGCAGTATTTT; CDR3: CASSRGLAGVVDTQYF
V: TRBV11-3; J: TRBJ1-1; size: .; D: .; DNA: TGTGCCAGCAGCCAACAGGGAACTGAACAGTCTGGAGCTTTCTTT; CDR3: CASSQQGTEQSGAFF
V: TRBV5-1; J: TRBJ2-1; size: .; D: .; DNA: TGCGCCAGCAGCCACGGTGGTGGGGCCTACAATGAGCAGTTCTTC; CDR3: CASSHGGGAYNEQFF
V: TRBV9; J: TRBJ2-7; size: .; D: .; DNA: TGTGCCAGCAGCGTATCACAGGGTCATTACGAGCAGTACTTC; CDR3: CASSVSQGHYEQYF
V: TRBV30; J: TRBJ2-7; size: few; D: .; DNA: TGTGCCTGGAATAGGACTCTAGTCAACTACGAGCAGTACTTC; CDR3: CAWNRTLVNYEQYF
V: TRBV18; J: TRBJ2-7; size: .; D: TRBD1; DNA: TGTGCCAGCTCACCTCGATCCAGCGACAGGGGCTACGAGCAGTACTTC; CDR3: CASSPRSSDRGYEQYF
V: TRBV6-8; J: TRBJ1-1; size: .; D: .; DNA: TGTGCCAGCAGCATACTTGGACGGGACACTGAAGCTTTCTTT; CDR3: CASSILGRDTEAFF
V: TRBV15; J: TRBJ2-1; size: .; D: .; DNA: TGTGCCACCAGCAGAGGGTGGCCCTACAATGAGCAGTTCTTC; CDR3: CATSRGWPYNEQFF
V: TRBV15; J: TRBJ2-2; size: few; D: .; DNA: TGTGCCACCAGCAGAGATCTGCAGGCCCTGAACACCGGGGAGCTGTTTTTT; CDR3: CATSRDLQALNTGELFF
V: TRBV29-1; J: TRBJ2-7; size: .; D: TRBD2; DNA: TGCAGTGCAGGATGGACTAGCGTTGGCGAGCAGTACTTC; CDR3: CSAGWTSVGEQYF
V: TRBV19; J: TRBJ2-3; size: .; D: .; DNA: TGTGCCAGTAGTATAGCCGAACCAGATACGCAGTATTTT; CDR3: CASSIAEPDTQYF
V: TRBV1; J: TRBJ2-6; size: once; D: .; DNA: TGCGCCAGCAGCCAAGAAGGGCTCGAGTCTTCCGGGGCCAACGTCCTGACTTTC; CDR3: CASSQEGLESSGANVLTF
V: TRBV12-5; J: TRBJ1-1; size: .; D: .; DNA: TGTGCCGCCTATCGGGAACCGCCTGAAGCTTTCTTT; CDR3: CAAYREPPEAFF
V: TRBV23-1; J: TRBJ2-4; size: .; D: TRBD2; DNA: TGCGCCAGCAGCCAAGATAGCGCGTCTAGCGGGGCCAGAAACATTCAGTACTTC; CDR3: CASSQDSASSGARNIQYF
V: TRBV23-1; J: TRBJ2-6; size: .; D: .; DNA: TGCGCCAGCAGCCCCCAAGTGAACTCTGGGGCCAACGTCCTGACTTTC; CDR3: CASSPQVNSGANVLTF
V: TRBV11-3; J: TRBJ2-5; size: .; D: TRBD2; DNA: TGTGCCAGCAGCATACCCGGAAGACTAGCGGGTGAGGAGACCCAGTACTTC; CDR3: CASSIPGRLAGEETQYF
V: TRBV9; J: TRBJ2-1; size: few; D: TRBD2; DNA: TGTGCCAGCAGCGGTCCCGGGACTAGCGGGAGGGCCAAAAATGAGCAGTTCTTC; CDR3: CASSGPGTSGRAKNEQFF
V: TRBV5-1; J: TRBJ2-3; size: .; D: .; DNA: TGCGCCAGCAGCTCCGAGCGGAGCACAGATACGCAGTATTTT; CDR3: CASSSERSTDTQYF
V: TRBV6-8; J: TRBJ1-5; size: once; D: .; DNA: TGTGCCAGCAGTTACTCGACTAGCAATCAGCCCCAGCATTTT; CDR3: CASSYSTSNQPQHF
V: TRBV19; J: TRBJ1-5; size: .; D: TRBD1; DNA: TGTGCCAGTAGTGAGACAGGGCCCCTCAATCAGCCCCAGCATTTT; CDR3: CASSETGPLNQPQHF
V: TRBV27; J: TRBJ2-1; size: .; D: .; DNA: TGTGCCAGCCAGGAACGGGAATTATCCTACAATGAGCAGTTCTTC; CDR3: CASQERELSYNEQFF
V: TRBV11-3; J: TRBJ2-7; size: .; D: .; DNA: TGTGCCAGCAGCTTAGGAGGTCTGGCGGGATGGGGCGAGCAGTACTTC; CDR3: CASSLGGLAGWGEQYF
V: TRBV14; J: TRBJ2-1; size: .; D: .; DNA: TGTGCCAGCAGCCTACACAGAAACAATGAGCAGTTCTTC; CDR3: CASSLHRNNEQFF
V: TRBV29-1; J: TRBJ1-1; size: few; D: TRBD1; DNA: TGCAGCGTGCTACAGGGCAGGGGGATCACTGAAGCTTTCTTT; CDR3: CSVLQGRGITEAFF
V: TRBV19; J: TRBJ1-5; size: .; D: TRBD1; DNA: TGTGCCAGTACTTTGGGACAGGGGTCTGGACAGCCCCAGCATTTT; CDR3: CASTLGQGSGQPQHF
V: TRBV6-8; J: TRBJ2-7; size: .; D: .; DNA: TGTGCCAGCGGGGACACTCGACCGAGTGGCGAGCAGTACTTC; CDR3: CASGDTRPSGEQYF
V: TRBV5-1; J: TRBJ2-3; size: .; D: TRBD1; DNA: TGCGCCAGCAGCTTCCGACAGGGGAACACAGATACGCAGTATTTT; CDR3: CASSFRQGNTDTQYF
V: TRBV2; J: TRBJ2-3; size: .; D: TRBD2; DNA: TGTGCCAGCAGAACTAGCGACGATACGCAGTATTTT; CDR3: CASRTSDDTQYF
V: TRBV18; J: TRBJ2-7; size: few; D: .; DNA: .; CDR3: CASSTSTSGPSEQYF
V: TRBV15; J: TRBJ2-7; size: .; D: TRBD2; DNA: TGTGCCACCAGCAGAGATCGCGAGCGGGAGTACGAGCAGTACTTC; CDR3: CATSRDREREYEQYF
V: TRBV23-1; J: TRBJ2-3; size: .; D: .; DNA: TGCGCCAGCAGTCTGAATACCGGGACTCCCGATCGTGGCACAGATACGCAGTATTTT; CDR3: CASSLNTGTPDRGTDTQYF
V: TRBV5-1; J: TRBJ2-6; size: .; D: .; DNA: TGCGCCAGCAGCTTGGCTGAGTCGGCAGACTCTGGGGCCAACGTCCTGACTTTC; CDR3: CASSLAESADSGANVLTF
V: TRBV5-1; J: TRBJ2-1; size: .; D: .; DNA: TGCGCCAGCAGCTTGGTAGTGAACTCCTACAATGAGCAGTTCTTC; CDR3: CASSLVVNSYNEQFF
V: TRBV25-1; J: TRBJ2-2; size: .; D: .; DNA: TGTGCCAGCAGCCAGGGGATCGGGGAGCTGTTTTTT; CDR3: CASSQGIGELFF
V: TRBV14; J: TRBJ2-3; size: .; D: .; DNA: TGTGCCAGCAGCCAGGGGGCCCGTACGCAGTATTTT; CDR3: CASSQGARTQYF
V: TRBV7-6; J: TRBJ2-1; size: .; D: .; DNA: TGTGCCAGCAGCTTGACACGGACCTACAATGAGCAGTTCTTC; CDR3: CASSLTRTYNEQFF
V: TRBV11-3; J: TRBJ1-1; size: .; D: .; DNA: TGTGCCAGCAGCTTAGATGGAGGAGGGACCACTGAAGCTTTCTTT; CDR3: CASSLDGGGTTEAFF
V: TRBV5-1; J: TRBJ2-3; size: .; D: TRBD1; DNA: TGCGCCAGCAGCCCCTTGGGACAGCGCACAGATACGCAGTATTTT; CDR3: CASSPLGQRTDTQYF
V: TRBV18; J: TRBJ2-2; size: .; D: .; DNA: TGTGCCAGCTCACGACTGAACACCGGGGAGCTGTTTTTT; CDR3: CASSRLNTGELFF
V: TRBV5-1; J: TRBJ2-7; size: .; D: TRBD2; DNA: TGCGCCAGCAGCTTTAGCGGGAGCCCCTACGAGCAGTACTTC; CDR3: CASSFSGSPYEQYF
V: TRBV11-3; J: TRBJ2-7; size: .; D: .; DNA: TGTGCCAGCAGCTTAATAGGTGGGAAAAGCTACGAGCAGTACTTC; CDR3: CASSLIGGKSYEQYF
V: TRBV28; J: TRBJ2-1; size: .; D: .; DNA: TGTGCCAGCAGTTTATTTCGAAGTGGGGCCTACAATGAGCAGTTCTTC; CDR3: CASSLFRSGAYNEQFF
V: TRBV18; J: TRBJ1-4; size: few; D: .; DNA: TGTGCCAGCTCACCTCGACAGAATGAAAAACTGTTTTTT; CDR3: CASSPRQNEKLFF
V: TRBV18; J: TRBJ2-7; size: .; D: TRBD1; DNA: TGTGCCAGCTCACCACCGCCAGGGGGCTACGAGCAGTACTTC; CDR3: CASSPPPGGYEQYF
V: TRBV18; J: TRBJ2-3; size: .; D: TRBD2; DNA: TGTGCCAGCTCACCCCTAGCGGGGAGGATCACAGATACGCAGTATTTT; CDR3: CASSPLAGRITDTQYF